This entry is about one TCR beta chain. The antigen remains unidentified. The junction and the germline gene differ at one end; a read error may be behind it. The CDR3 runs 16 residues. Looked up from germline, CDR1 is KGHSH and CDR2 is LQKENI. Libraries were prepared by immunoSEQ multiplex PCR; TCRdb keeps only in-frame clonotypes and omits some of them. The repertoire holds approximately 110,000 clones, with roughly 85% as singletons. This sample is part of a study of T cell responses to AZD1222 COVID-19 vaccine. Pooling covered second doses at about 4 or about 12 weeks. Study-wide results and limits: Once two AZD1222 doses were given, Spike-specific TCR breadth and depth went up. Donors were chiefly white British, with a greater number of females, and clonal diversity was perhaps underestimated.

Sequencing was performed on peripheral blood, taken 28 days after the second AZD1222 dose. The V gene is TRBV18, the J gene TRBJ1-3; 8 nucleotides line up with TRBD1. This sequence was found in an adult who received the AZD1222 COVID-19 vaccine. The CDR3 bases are TGTGCCAGTTCACCCAAGGGACAGGACTCTGGAAACACCATATATTTT. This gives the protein CASSPKGQDSGNTIYF.